One sample yielded the 29 T cell receptor beta chains listed below, sequenced in a study of CD4 T cells in relation to SARS-CoV-2 and coronaviruses. TCRdb keeps only in-frame clones here, not all; method: immunoSEQ multiplex PCR. The sample lists 60,000 to 65,000 clones, about 95% occurring once. Unexposed donor CD4+ T cells date from 2011-2018, before the COVID-19 pandemic. Sequencing was done on a sample of naive CD4+ T cells from PBMCs. Subset of the sample: naive CD4+ T cells isolated by negative enrichment. All receptors derive from a human donor in good health.

V and J are TRBV28 and TRBJ2-7, with 8 bases fitting TRBD2. The CDR3 is 15 residues long. Germline trimming cut 5 bases from V and 7 bases from J; bases unmatched to any gene: 13. Germline CDR1 MDHEN, CDR2 SYDVKM. In DNA, the CDR3 is TGTGCCAGCAGTCCTGGGGGAGCGGGAGAGAAAGAGCAGTACTTC. This codes for CASSPGGAGEKEQYF.

J is TRBJ2-3 and V is TRBV4-2; 7 positions agree with TRBD1. The CDR3 is 18 amino acids. Germline-derived CDR1 and CDR2 are LGHNA and YNFKEQ. Trimming removed 1 base from V and 2 bases from J; junction bases left unmatched: 12. The CDR3 here is CASSQVGRTGPFTDTQYF. Written as DNA, the CDR3 is TGTGCCAGCAGCCAAGTGGGTAGGACAGGTCCCTTCACAGATACGCAGTATTTT.

The chain employs TRBV6-1 and TRBJ2-7; 7 bases map to TRBD1. With 2 bases clipped from V and 4 bases from J, the junction kept 5 bases outside the gene matches. Germline V gives CDR1 MNHNS, CDR2 SASEGT. The CDR3 contains 14 residues. CDR3 protein: CASSEPQGKYEQYF. As DNA, the CDR3 is TGTGCCAGCAGTGAACCACAGGGGAAGTACGAGCAGTACTTC.

This clone was counted a single time. This chain joins TRBV25-1 and TRBJ2-1, with 7 positions matching TRBD1. Trimming took 2 bases from V and 10 from J; bases not matched to a gene: 8. In germline, CDR1 is MGHDK, CDR2 SYGVNS. The CDR3 has 14 amino acids. The CDR3 sequence: CASSETGAGREQFF. The CDR3 nucleotides read TGTGCCAGCAGTGAAACAGGGGCGGGTAGGGAGCAGTTCTTC.

The chain links TRBV28 to TRBJ2-1; tentative D call: TRBD1 (5 bases). With 2 bases removed from V and 6 bases from J, the gap between germline ends came to 14 bases. Germline V gene lookup returns CDR1 MDHEN and CDR2 SYDVKM. The CDR3 contains 15 residues. The CDR3 region has the DNA TGTGCCAGCAGTTTAGTACTTGGTCAGGGCAATGAGCAGTTCTTC. As protein: CASSLVLGQGNEQFF.

Concerning this clone: The same CDR3 is also encoded by other DNA sequences in this sample. This chain uses TRBV15 with TRBJ1-3, with 8 bases aligning to TRBD1. Germline V CDR1 and CDR2: LNHNV, YYDKDF (reference sequence). This CDR3 has 14 residues. J lost 3 bases, V lost 6 bases, and 4 bases had no gene match. The CDR3 sequence is CATRAGGFGNTIYF. DNA for the CDR3: TGTGCCACCAGGGCAGGGGGCTTTGGAAACACCATATATTTT.

This rearrangement joins TRBV11-2 to TRBJ1-2; the match to TRBD1 covers 9 bases. J was trimmed by 0 bases and V by 8 bases; bases with no gene match: 10. This CDR3 contains 16 residues. Germline V CDR1 and CDR2: SGHAT, FQNNGV. CDR3 bases: TGTGCCAGCGGTCACCAACAGGGGGCGCCTAACTATGGCTACACCTTC. This codes for CASGHQQGAPNYGYTF.

The chain recombines TRBV28 with TRBJ2-3; 7 bases agree with TRBD2. This CDR3 comprises 16 residues. The trim removed 5 bases at V and 1 base at J, leaving 9 bases unmatched. The germline V gene has CDR1 MDHEN and CDR2 SYDVKM. The CDR3 protein is CASSPPGRSGTDTQYF. DNA of the CDR3: TGTGCCAGCAGTCCCCCCGGGAGGTCGGGCACAGATACGCAGTATTTT.

The rearrangement joins TRBV3-1 (or the pseudogene TRBV3-2) to TRBJ1-2; TRBD1 is a possible D gene (5 bases). The CDR3 is made up of 13 amino acids. Per germline, CDR1 LGHDT and CDR2 YNNKEL (reference sequence). The V end lost 0 bases, the J end lost 5 bases, and 7 bases lay between the germline ends. This chain's CDR3 is CASSQERGYGYTF. DNA of the CDR3: TGTGCCAGCAGCCAAGAGCGGGGGTATGGCTACACCTTC.

This chain connects TRBV28 to TRBJ1-5; no definite D call. Germline V CDR1 and CDR2: MDHEN, SYDVKM. V shed 10 bases and J shed 7 bases, with 14 bases lying between them. The CDR3 is 12 residues long. CDR3 nucleotide sequence: TGTGCCACCAAGAGGGCTGGACAGCCCCAGCATTTT. As protein: CATKRAGQPQHF. The full variable domain, completed using reference TRBV28 and TRBJ1-5, is DVKVTQSSRYLVKRTGEKVFLECVQDMDHENMFWYRQDPGLGLRLIYFSYDVKMKEKGDIPEGYSVSREKKERFSLILESASTNQTSMYLCATKRAGQPQHFGDGTRLSIL.

The J gene is TRBJ2-5, the V gene TRBV25-1; TRBD1 aligns across 10 bases. CDR1 is MGHDK, CDR2 SYGVNS, per germline. The CDR3 totals 16 residues. With V trimmed by 5 bases and J by 4 bases, 10 bases remained unmatched. The CDR3, as DNA: TGTGCCAGCAGTAACCCGAGACAGGGGGCGGCAGAGACCCAGTACTTC. The encoded protein is CASSNPRQGAAETQYF.

Regarding this clone: An end of the junction does not agree with germline; a read error may underlie this. V and J are TRBV2 and TRBJ2-2; 10 nucleotides line up with TRBD1. The CDR3 consists of 14 residues. CDR1 is SNHLY and CDR2 is FYNNEI in the germline V gene. As DNA, the CDR3 is TGTGCCGGCCCCCGGGACAGGGGAAACCGGGGAGCTGTTTTT. Translated: CAGPRDRGNRGAVF.

The J gene is TRBJ2-1, the V gene TRBV6-1; TRBD1 or TRBD2 may be the D gene (5 bases each). The CDR3 sequence is 14 residues long. Germline V gene data show CDR1 as MNHNS and CDR2 as SASEGT. Between the trimmed V and J ends, which lost 0 bases and 15 bases, there was a span of 18 bases. Written as DNA, the CDR3 is TGTGCCAGCAGTGAAGCGCTTCGGGGCCCCCCGCTGTTCTTC. It specifies CASSEALRGPPLFF.

The V call is TRBV2, the J call TRBJ1-5; no reliable D call. The CDR3 covers 14 residues. CDR1 is SNHLY and CDR2 is FYNNEI in the germline V gene. Trimming shortened V by 6 bases and J by 7 bases, and 16 bases separated the two germline ends. The CDR3 loop reads CASRFGDGRQPQHF. CDR3 in DNA: TGTGCCAGCAGGTTCGGAGATGGCAGACAGCCCCAGCATTTT. Full variable domain (rest looked up from reference TRBV2 and TRBJ1-5): EPEVTQTPSHQVTQMGQEVILRCVPISNHLYFYWYRQILGQKVEFLVSFYNNEISEKSEIFDDQFSVERPDGSNFTLKIRSTKLEDSAMYFCASRFGDGRQPQHFGDGTRLSIL.

The chain combines TRBV7-9 with TRBJ2-5, with D possibly matching TRBD2 (6 bases). The CDR3 loop spans 16 amino acids. CDR1 SEHNR and CDR2 FQNEAQ come from the germline V gene (reference sequence). Trimming removed 1 base from V and 0 bases from J, with 12 bases in between. Here the CDR3 DNA reads TGTGCCAGCAGCTTAGAGAGGGGACTGTACCAAGAGACCCAGTACTTC. This codes for CASSLERGLYQETQYF. The full variable domain, with the rest looked up from reference TRBV7-9 and TRBJ2-5, is DTGVSQNPRHKITKRGQNVTFRCDPISEHNRLYWYRQTLGQGPEFLTYFQNEAQLEKSRLLSDRFSAERPKGSFSTLEIQRTEQGDSAMYLCASSLERGLYQETQYFGPGTRLLVL.

The rearrangement links TRBV28 to TRBJ1-4; no clear D gene. Trimming removed 6 bases from V and 10 bases from J, with 12 bases in between. Germline CDR1 MDHEN, CDR2 SYDVKM. The CDR3 contains 12 residues. The CDR3 region is CASSTPGVKLFF. Here the CDR3 DNA reads TGTGCCAGCAGCACACCCGGGGTAAAACTGTTTTTT.

The chain uses TRBV18 and TRBJ1-5; unclear D gene. The germline gives CDR1 KGHSH, CDR2 LQKENI. V was shortened by 3 bases and J by 3 bases, with 9 bases between the two germline ends. This CDR3 has 14 residues. The CDR3 DNA sequence: TGTGCCAGCTCACCTGTGGAGATCAATCAGCCCCAGCATTTT. The encoded protein is CASSPVEINQPQHF.

The chain is built from TRBV28 and TRBJ2-7; D gene ambiguous. The CDR3 spans 11 residues. Germline V gene lookup returns CDR1 MDHEN and CDR2 SYDVKM. Trimming removed 5 bases at V and 4 bases at J, with 6 bases between. CDR3 nucleotide sequence: TGTGCCAGCAGTCCACTGTACGAGCAGTACTTC. This sequence encodes CASSPLYEQYF.

The chain couples TRBV19 to TRBJ2-5, with a possible D match to TRBD2 (5 bases). Trimming took 5 bases from V and 5 from J, leaving 15 bases between them. This CDR3 contains 14 residues. CDR1 and CDR2 from the germline V gene are LNHDA and SQIVND (reference sequence). The CDR3 DNA is TGTGCCAGTAGTGTCGACCGCGGCGGGGAGACCCAGTACTTC. Translated, it gives CASSVDRGGETQYF.

The rearrangement uses TRBV28 and TRBJ1-4; D is ambiguous. V lost 2 bases to trimming and J lost 7 bases, with 2 bases between them. This CDR3 is built from 11 residues. Germline loops: CDR1 MDHEN, CDR2 SYDVKM. CDR3 residues: CASSLTEKLFF. CDR3 DNA sequence: TGTGCCAGCAGTTTAACTGAAAAACTGTTTTTT.

This sequence joins TRBV24-1 and TRBJ2-5; 8 nucleotides line up with TRBD2. This CDR3 comprises 15 residues. V lost 3 bases, J lost 5 bases, and 7 bases stayed unmatched. In germline, CDR1 is KGHDR, CDR2 SFDVKD. The DNA for the CDR3 is TGTGCCACCAGTGATCGCGGGGGGCCCCAGGAGACCCAGTACTTC. The encoded protein is CATSDRGGPQETQYF.

The rearrangement links TRBV4-1 to TRBJ2-5; D remains ambiguous. This CDR3 has 14 residues. Deletions cut 4 bases from V and 4 bases from J, with 13 bases between. Germline assignment: CDR1 MGHRA and CDR2 YSYEKL. The CDR3: CASSLTLDRETQYF. The DNA for the CDR3 is TGCGCCAGCAGCCTAACCCTGGACCGAGAGACCCAGTACTTC.

This clone appeared a single time. The rearrangement uses TRBV9 and TRBJ2-1, with D perhaps assigned TRBD1 or TRBD2 (5 bases each). The CDR3 contains 16 residues. V was pared by 2 bases and J by 0 bases, with 12 bases between. Germline CDR1 SGDLS, CDR2 YYNGEE. The CDR3 bases are TGTGCCAGCAGCGTCTTTGGGGGTAGCTCCTACAATGAGCAGTTCTTC. Amino acid sequence: CASSVFGGSSYNEQFF.

The chain links TRBV5-1 to TRBJ2-1, with D perhaps assigned TRBD1 or TRBD2 (5 bases each). Trimming removed 7 bases from V and 8 bases from J, with 19 bases in between. CDR1 is SGHRS, CDR2 YFSETQ, per germline. This CDR3 contains 14 residues. CDR3 in DNA: TGCGCCAGCGGCACGGGGCAGTCTTTCGATGAGCAGTTCTTC. Its protein product is CASGTGQSFDEQFF.

The rearrangement uses TRBV27 and TRBJ2-7, with TRBD2 matching 9 bases. Per the germline V gene, CDR1 is MNHEY and CDR2 is SMNVEV (reference sequence). The CDR3 has 15 residues. Unmatched junction bases numbered 9, after V lost 5 bases and J lost 4 bases. The CDR3 loop is CASSRGSGSLYEQYF. In DNA, the CDR3 is TGTGCCAGCAGTCGGGGTAGCGGGAGTTTGTACGAGCAGTACTTC.

This chain uses TRBV6-5 with TRBJ1-6; unclear D gene. This CDR3 spans 14 amino acids. Germline assignment: CDR1 MNHEY and CDR2 SVGAGI. Trimming took 2 bases from V and 9 from J, leaving 11 bases between them. This CDR3 reads CASSYSLGSSPLHF. The DNA of the CDR3 is TGTGCCAGCAGTTACAGCCTGGGGAGTTCACCCCTCCACTTT.

V is TRBV6-1 and J is TRBJ1-1; TRBD1 might be the D (5 bases). Trimming shortened V by 2 bases and J by 0 bases, and 10 bases separated the two germline ends. The CDR3 has 15 residues. The germline V gene has CDR1 MNHNS and CDR2 SASEGT. The CDR3 DNA is TGTGCCAGCAGTGAATGGGGCAGAATGAACACTGAAGCTTTCTTT. This sequence encodes CASSEWGRMNTEAFF.

The chain links TRBV9 to TRBJ2-5; TRBD1 might be the D (6 bases). The V end was cut by 0 bases, the J end by 9 bases, with 18 bases between. Germline values: CDR1 SGDLS, CDR2 YYNGEE. The CDR3 sequence is 15 residues long. The chain's CDR3 is CASSVVPDRRSAQYF. CDR3 DNA sequence: TGTGCCAGCAGCGTAGTACCGGACAGACGATCGGCCCAGTACTTC.

The genes are TRBV24-1 and TRBJ2-7; D not certain. Trimming stripped 5 bases from V and 4 bases from J, with 5 bases between. CDR1 is KGHDR and CDR2 is SFDVKD in the germline V gene. This CDR3 has 11 residues. The CDR3 reads CATSGEYEQYF. CDR3 coding DNA: TGTGCCACCAGTGGGGAATACGAGCAGTACTTC.